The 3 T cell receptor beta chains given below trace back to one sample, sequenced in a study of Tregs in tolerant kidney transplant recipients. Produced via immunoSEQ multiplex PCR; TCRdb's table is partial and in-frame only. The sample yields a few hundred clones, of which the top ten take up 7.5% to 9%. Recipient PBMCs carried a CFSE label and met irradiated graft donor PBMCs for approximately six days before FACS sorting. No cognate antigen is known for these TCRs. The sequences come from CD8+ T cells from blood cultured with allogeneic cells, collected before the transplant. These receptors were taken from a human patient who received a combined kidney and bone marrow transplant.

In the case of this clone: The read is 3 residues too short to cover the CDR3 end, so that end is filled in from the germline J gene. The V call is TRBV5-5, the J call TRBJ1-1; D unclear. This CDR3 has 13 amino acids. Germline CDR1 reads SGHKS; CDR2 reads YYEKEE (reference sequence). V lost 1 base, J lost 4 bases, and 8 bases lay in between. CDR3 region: CASSLSGRTEAFF. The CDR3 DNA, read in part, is TGTGCCAGCAGCTTGAGCGGGCGCACTGAA.

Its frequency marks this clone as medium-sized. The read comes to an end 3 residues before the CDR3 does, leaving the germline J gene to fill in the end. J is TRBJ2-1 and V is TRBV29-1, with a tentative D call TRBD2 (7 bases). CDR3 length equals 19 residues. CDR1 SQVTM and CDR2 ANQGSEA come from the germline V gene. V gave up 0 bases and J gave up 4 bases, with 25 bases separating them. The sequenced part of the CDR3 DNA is TGCAGCGTTGAAGACCCTGGACAGAAACCTACTAGCGTATACAATGAG. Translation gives CSVEDPGQKPTSVYNE. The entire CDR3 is CSVEDPGQKPTSVYNEQFF.

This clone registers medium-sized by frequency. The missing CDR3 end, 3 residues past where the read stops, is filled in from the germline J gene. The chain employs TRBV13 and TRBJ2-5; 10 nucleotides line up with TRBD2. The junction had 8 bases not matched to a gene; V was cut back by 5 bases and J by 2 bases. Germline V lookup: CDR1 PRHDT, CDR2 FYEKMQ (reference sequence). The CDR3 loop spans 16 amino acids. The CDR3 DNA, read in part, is TGTGCCAGCAGCCATCTAGCGGGAGCTAGACAAGAGACC. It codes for CASSHLAGARQET. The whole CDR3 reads CASSHLAGARQETQYF.